This TCR beta chain was sequenced during a study of T-cell memory formation after mild COVID-19. Across the study: Largely, the TCR clusters proved donor specific. Findings and limits, study-wide: Among contracting clones, CD4+ were mainly CM/EM and CD8+ enriched in EMRA. Proof of SARS-CoV-2 specificity was absent for the second-wave clones that crested on day 37.

The V gene's germline CDR1 is SGHDT and CDR2 YYEEEE. V lost 4 bases to trimming and J lost 4 bases, with 15 bases between them. This CDR3 spans 15 amino acids. In regard to this clonotype: Antigen: not known.

Via MiXCR, TCRdb re-called the 5' RACE reads, giving one row per CDR3 protein. This table holds under 600,000 distinct CDR3 sequences, roughly 21% found once. Material: PBMCs or a T cell subset sorted from them (not recorded which). This TCR came from an adult woman who had mild COVID-19 (a few samples of this study predate the infection). Cell type and time point are not known. The gene calls are TRBV5-6 and TRBJ1-5; D is unclear. This chain's CDR3 is CASSLGSLTNQPQHF. The CDR3 nucleotides read TGTGCCAGCAGCCTAGGGAGCCTTACTAATCAGCCCCAGCATTTT. Full variable domain (missing parts from reference TRBV5-6 and TRBJ1-5): DAGVTQSPTHLIKTRGQQVTLRCSPKSGHDTVSWYQQALGQGPQFIFQYYEEEERQRGNFPDRFSGHQFPNYSSELNVNALLLGDSALYLCASSLGSLTNQPQHFGDGTRLSIL.